The subject of this entry is one T cell receptor beta chain. This clonotype showed up just a few times. Its specific antigen is unknown. No clone much larger than this one lies a single base away; base qualities are absent. The roughly 42 donors, aged 6 to 90 years, were systemically healthy Caucasian individuals from Russia. Each donor gave about 9.7 milliliters of peripheral blood, drawn into EDTA-treated Vacutainer tubes. Ficoll-Paque density-gradient centrifugation was used to isolate PBMCs, with at least 7 million per sample. Trizol reagent was used to extract total RNA from the PBMCs, yielding at least 6 micrograms per sample. For every donor, flow cytometry on a PBMC aliquot measured the percentage of naive CD45RAhigh/CD27high T cells. This sample was taken from a study of blood T cells in healthy people across ages (dated by TCRdb to the mid-2010s). With regard to the full study: In model experiments, template switching captured roughly one uniquely barcoded TCR beta cDNA molecule for every two T cells. The donors were divided into four age groups: young (average approximately 15 years), middle-aged (about 39), aged (about 60) and long-lived (82). The study measured age-related changes in TCR beta repertoire diversity using deep sequencing normalized with unique cDNA molecular identifiers. For two donors (one aged 18 to 29 and one aged 80 or older), the study analyzed two additional independent replicas of 1 million unique cDNA reads from the same blood draw. To avoid experimental bias, donors of different ages were spread randomly across the sequencing lanes. The paper's findings and limits, for the study overall: Donor CMV infection status was unknown, potentially confounding age-related changes in expanded clonotypes. Estimates of total diversity based on one million sequenced T cells were considered lower bounds and underestimates. Because profiling used bulk unsorted PBMCs, naive and antigen-experienced compartments could not be compared conclusively. Compared with the aged group, the long-lived group had more naive CD4+ T cells, fewer expanded clones and increased TCR diversity, a pattern suggesting age selection. Observed TCR beta diversity per million T cells fell roughly linearly with age, and a significant reduction was already apparent by age roughly 40. The percentage of naive T cells measured by flow cytometry correlated strongly with observed TCR beta diversity.

The library was prepared using 5' RACE. This sample was sequenced with an Illumina HiSeq 2500. The second PCR ran for roughly 7 to 11 cycles and used a J-beta primer mix along with a sample-barcoded 5' primer. Each TCR beta cDNA molecule received a unique molecular identifier from a template-switch 5' adaptor carrying 12 random nucleotides. Each sample yielded at least 2.5 million CDR3-containing paired-end reads. First-strand cDNA was synthesized from all RNA with the Mint cDNA synthesis kit, primed by a TRBC-specific oligonucleotide. Following uracil-DNA glycosylase treatment, a first 18-cycle PCR with universal primers M1SS and BC2_uni_R was performed on all cDNA. For the original study's pipeline: Normalization of each sample was performed by random selection of 1 million high-quality reads, each carrying a distinct molecular identifier. Reads with shared molecular identifiers were discarded instead of being binned into consensus sequences. MiTCR, with a Q25 quality threshold and the strictest error-elimination algorithm, was used for CDR3 identification, clonotype clustering and error correction. Lower-bound total TCR beta diversity was estimated with a nonparametric unseen species model using Euler transformation. Through fastp at Q25 and MiXCR, TCRdb rebuilt clones from the public reads, retaining in-frame beta chains. Under each unique CDR3 protein, matching rows form one entry showing the most common genes and DNA. TCRdb, rather than the study authors, made the V and J calls. The sample table holds around 1,100,000 distinct CDR3 sequences, of which around two fifths were seen once. Around 13% of the sample belongs to the ten largest clones.

Including the terminal cysteine and phenylalanine, the CDR3 comprises 15 residues. Only the CDR3 portion is preserved as DNA: 45 bases, with reading frame beginning at the first base. Ends trimmed: V by 7 bases, J by 2 bases; bases unmatched to a gene: 7. From the germline V gene, CDR1 is SNHLY and CDR2 is FYNNEI. The sample was blood. The receptor was derived from a man between 18 and 35 years old in good health. The chain is assembled from TRBV2 and TRBJ1-5; TRBD1 aligns with 8 central bases. The nucleotide sequence is given as TGTGCCAGCACCGTGACAGGGGTCGGCAATCAGCCCCAGCATTTT. It translates to CASTVTGVGNQPQHF.